The clone carrying this T cell receptor beta chain has a count of ten or more. TCRdb itself ran the RT-PCR reads through MiXCR, one entry per CDR3 protein. Of roughly 940,000 distinct CDR3 sequences detected, roughly 18% appear once; the ten largest clones hold approximately 5.9%. This entry belongs to a study of patients and donors after allogeneic stem cell transplantation. In germline, CDR1 is SQVTM, CDR2 ANQGSEA. This CDR3 has 14 residues. Trimming took 4 bases from V and 6 from J; bases not matched to a gene: 8. The TCR originated in a human donor who was either an allogeneic HSCT recipient or a stem cell or donor lymphocyte infusion donor (not recorded which). It is not recorded whose cells these are; they may come from a transplant donor. The sample taken for sequencing was blood, either unsorted or a sorted T cell fraction (not recorded which). The chain joins TRBV29-1 to TRBJ1-2, with 10 nucleotides matching TRBD1. Here the CDR3 reads CSVGGTGDWNGYTF. The CDR3 DNA sequence: TGCAGCGTTGGCGGGACAGGGGATTGGAATGGCTACACCTTC.